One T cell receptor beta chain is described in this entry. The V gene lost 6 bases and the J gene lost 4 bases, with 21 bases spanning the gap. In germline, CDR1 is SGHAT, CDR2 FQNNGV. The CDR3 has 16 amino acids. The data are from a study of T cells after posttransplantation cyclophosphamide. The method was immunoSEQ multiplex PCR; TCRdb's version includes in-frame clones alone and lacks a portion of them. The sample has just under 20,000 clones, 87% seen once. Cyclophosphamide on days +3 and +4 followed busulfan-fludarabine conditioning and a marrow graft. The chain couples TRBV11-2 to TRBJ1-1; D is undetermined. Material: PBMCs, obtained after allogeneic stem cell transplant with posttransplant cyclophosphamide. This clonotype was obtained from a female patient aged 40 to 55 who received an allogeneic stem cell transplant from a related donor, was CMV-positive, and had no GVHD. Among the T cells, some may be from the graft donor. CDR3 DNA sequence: TGTGCCAGCAGTCCTAATTCAAACCGGGTCCTCACTGAAGCTTTCTTT. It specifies CASSPNSNRVLTEAFF.